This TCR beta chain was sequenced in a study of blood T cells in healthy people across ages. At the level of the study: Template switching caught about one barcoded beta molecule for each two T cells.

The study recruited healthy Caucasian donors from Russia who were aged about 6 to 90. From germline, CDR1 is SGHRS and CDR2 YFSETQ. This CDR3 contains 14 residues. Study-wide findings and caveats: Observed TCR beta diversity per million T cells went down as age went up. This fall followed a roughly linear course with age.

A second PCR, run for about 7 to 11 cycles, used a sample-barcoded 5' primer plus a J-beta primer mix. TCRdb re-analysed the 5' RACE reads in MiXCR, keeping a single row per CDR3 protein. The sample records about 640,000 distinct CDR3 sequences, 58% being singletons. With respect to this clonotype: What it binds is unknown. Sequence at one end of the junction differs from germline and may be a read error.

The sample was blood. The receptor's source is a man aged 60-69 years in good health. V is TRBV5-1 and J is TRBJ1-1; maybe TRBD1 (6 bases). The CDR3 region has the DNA TGCGCCAGCAGCACGGACAGCATGAACGCTGAAGCTTTCTTT. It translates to CASSTDSMNAEAFF.